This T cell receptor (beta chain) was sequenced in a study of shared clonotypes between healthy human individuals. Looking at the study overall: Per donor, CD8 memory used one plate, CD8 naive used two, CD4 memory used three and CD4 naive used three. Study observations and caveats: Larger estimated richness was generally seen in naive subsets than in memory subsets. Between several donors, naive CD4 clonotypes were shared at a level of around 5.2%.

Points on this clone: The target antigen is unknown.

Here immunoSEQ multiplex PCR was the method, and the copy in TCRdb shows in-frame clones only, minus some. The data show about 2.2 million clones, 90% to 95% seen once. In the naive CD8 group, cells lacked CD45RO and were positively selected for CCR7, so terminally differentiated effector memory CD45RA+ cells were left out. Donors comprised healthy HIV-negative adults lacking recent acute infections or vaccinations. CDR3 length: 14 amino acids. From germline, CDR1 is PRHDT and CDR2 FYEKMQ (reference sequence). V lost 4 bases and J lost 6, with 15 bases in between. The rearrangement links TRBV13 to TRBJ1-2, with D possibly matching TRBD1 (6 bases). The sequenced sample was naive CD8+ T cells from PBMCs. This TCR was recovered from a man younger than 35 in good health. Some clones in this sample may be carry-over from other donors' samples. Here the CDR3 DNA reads TGTGCCAGCAGCTGGGAGACAGGCTTCGATGGCTACACCTTC. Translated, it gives CASSWETGFDGYTF.